The rows below give T cell receptor beta chains drawn from one sample of a study of CD8 T cells in ankylosing spondylitis. From the 5' RACE reads, TCRdb called clonotypes with MiXCR, one entry per CDR3 protein. The sample shows 250,000 to 350,000 distinct CDR3 sequences, about a fifth of them seen only once. The specimen sequenced was blood, either unsorted or a sorted T cell fraction (not recorded which). These receptors came from a female donor with ankylosing spondylitis or in good health (not recorded which). Both conserved end residues are part of each CDR3. Fields, in order: CDR3 protein, J gene, V gene.

CDR3: CSADGGLAHEQYF; J: TRBJ2-7; V: TRBV20-1
CDR3: CASSLGGVWSEAFF; J: TRBJ1-1; V: TRBV12-3/TRBV12-4
CDR3: CASNVGVSYNEQFF; J: TRBJ2-1; V: TRBV7-9
CDR3: CSARPSGRAEEQFF; J: TRBJ2-1; V: TRBV20-1
CDR3: CASNPSKLPYNEQFF; J: TRBJ2-1; V: TRBV13
CDR3: CASSLRLGTGSYEQYF; J: TRBJ2-7; V: TRBV7-6
CDR3: CASRRVETQYF; J: TRBJ2-5; V: TRBV6-2/TRBV6-3
CDR3: CASRPGLAGEQYF; J: TRBJ2-7; V: TRBV6-1
CDR3: CASSLQGWGYTF; J: TRBJ1-2; V: TRBV12-3/TRBV12-4
CDR3: CASSQEYLTNYGYTF; J: TRBJ1-2; V: TRBV14
CDR3: CASSLTSGSSTQYF; J: TRBJ2-3; V: TRBV3-1
CDR3: CASSPVRDTQYF; J: TRBJ2-3; V: TRBV7-2
CDR3: CASSSGGGSSTDTQYF; J: TRBJ2-3; V: TRBV5-8
CDR3: CASSFMSGEQFF; J: TRBJ2-1; V: TRBV5-1
CDR3: CASSDSQATRGNEQFF; J: TRBJ2-1; V: TRBV6-1
CDR3: CATDFGQGANVLTF; J: TRBJ2-6; V: TRBV10-3
CDR3: CASRLEVNTEAFF; J: TRBJ1-1; V: TRBV27
CDR3: CAWSPPHPLTYEQYF; J: TRBJ2-7; V: TRBV30
CDR3: CASSKTGLGTEAFF; J: TRBJ1-1; V: TRBV7-2
CDR3: CASRPGTGGIGEQFF; J: TRBJ2-1; V: TRBV5-1
CDR3: CASGQAGIHQPQHF; J: TRBJ1-5; V: TRBV12-3/TRBV12-4
CDR3: CASSPGEFEQYF; J: TRBJ2-7; V: TRBV5-6
CDR3: CASKGDRGGYTF; J: TRBJ1-2; V: TRBV19
CDR3: CSAPLPGRRTQYF; J: TRBJ2-3; V: TRBV20-1
CDR3: CSARDSSPGPFEQYF; J: TRBJ2-7; V: TRBV20-1
CDR3: CASTRSSGRGGEQFF; J: TRBJ2-1; V: TRBV6-2/TRBV6-3
CDR3: CASSRGTSGRYLHTDTQYF; J: TRBJ2-3; V: TRBV6-1
CDR3: CASSWDRDQPQHF; J: TRBJ1-5; V: TRBV5-1
CDR3: CASSSTLSRGADTQYF; J: TRBJ2-3; V: TRBV14
CDR3: CASSATSSSYNEQFF; J: TRBJ2-1; V: TRBV9